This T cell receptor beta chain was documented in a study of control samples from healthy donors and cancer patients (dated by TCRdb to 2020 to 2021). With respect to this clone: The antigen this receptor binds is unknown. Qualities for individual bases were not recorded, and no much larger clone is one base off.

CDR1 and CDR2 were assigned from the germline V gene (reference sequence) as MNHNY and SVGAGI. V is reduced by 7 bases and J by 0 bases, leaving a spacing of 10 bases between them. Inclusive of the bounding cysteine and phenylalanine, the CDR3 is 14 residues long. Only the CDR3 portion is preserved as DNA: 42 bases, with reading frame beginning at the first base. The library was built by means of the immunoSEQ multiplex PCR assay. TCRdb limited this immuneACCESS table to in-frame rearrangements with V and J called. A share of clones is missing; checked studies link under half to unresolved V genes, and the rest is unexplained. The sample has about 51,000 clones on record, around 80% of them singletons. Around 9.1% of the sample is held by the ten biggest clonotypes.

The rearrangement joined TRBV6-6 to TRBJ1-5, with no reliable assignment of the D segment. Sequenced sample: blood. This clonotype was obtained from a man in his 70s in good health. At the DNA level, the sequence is TGTGCCAGCAATCGGGCAGGTAGCAATCAGCCCCAGCATTTT. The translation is CASNRAGSNQPQHF.